This T cell receptor beta chain was identified in a study of shared clonotypes between healthy human individuals. The CDR3 is 16 amino acids. Looked up from germline, CDR1 is MNHEY and CDR2 is SMNVEV (reference sequence). V was pared by 4 bases and J by 7 bases, with 10 bases of the junction left unmatched. The assay was carried out at the deep level. Bulk PBMC genomic DNA spanned ten immunoSEQ deep plates. Per the authors' pipeline: For the immunoSEQ data, sequences were junction-only without quality scores, so filtering differed. TCRdb's table, derived via immunoSEQ multiplex PCR, lists solely in-frame clones and lacks some. V, J and clone size derive from that table, while D and trimming were established from the DNA sequence. The sample contains some 530,000 clones, 81% of which appear only once. With regard to this clone: This is likely an artifact of a read error, given a far larger clone one base away. Other nucleotide sequences from this sample produce the same CDR3.

Sequenced: PBMCs. The receptor comes from a woman between 40 and 50 years old in good health. Some clones in this sample may be carry-over from other donors' samples. This sequence joins TRBV27 and TRBJ2-7; 13 nucleotides match TRBD2. The DNA for the CDR3 is TGTGCCAGCAGTTCTAAACTAGCGGGAGGGCCGGGTGAGCAGTACTTC. It is translated as CASSSKLAGGPGEQYF.